This TCR beta chain was found in a study of T cells after yellow fever vaccination. The V gene's germline CDR1 is MNHEY and CDR2 SVGEGT. Trimming took 2 bases from V and 3 from J, leaving 4 bases between them. This CDR3 comprises 13 residues. A single record per CDR3 protein comes from TCRdb applying MiXCR to the 5' RACE reads. This sample has 250,000 or so distinct CDR3 sequences, with around 3.5% found just once. The sample holds many counts of this clonotype. The chain is built from TRBV6-2 or TRBV6-3 and TRBJ2-2; D call uncertain. Material: PBMCs, obtained 15 days after the yellow fever booster vaccination. This sequence was found in a man aged 18 to 35 who received the YFV17D yellow fever vaccine. In DNA, the CDR3 is TGTGCCAGCAGTTACAGGGACACCGGGGAGCTGTTTTTT. It yields the protein CASSYRDTGELFF.